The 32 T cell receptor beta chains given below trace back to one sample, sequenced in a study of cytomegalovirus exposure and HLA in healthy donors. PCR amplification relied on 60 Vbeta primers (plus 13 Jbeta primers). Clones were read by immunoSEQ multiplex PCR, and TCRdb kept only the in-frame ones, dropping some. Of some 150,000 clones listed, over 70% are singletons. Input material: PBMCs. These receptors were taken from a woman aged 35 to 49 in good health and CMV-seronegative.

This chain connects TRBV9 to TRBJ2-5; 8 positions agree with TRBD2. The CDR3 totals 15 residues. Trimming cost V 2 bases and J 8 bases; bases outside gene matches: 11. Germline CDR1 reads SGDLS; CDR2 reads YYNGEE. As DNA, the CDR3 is TGTGCCAGCAGCGTCAGTGGTAGCGGGGAAGGTACCCAGTACTTC. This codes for CASSVSGSGEGTQYF.

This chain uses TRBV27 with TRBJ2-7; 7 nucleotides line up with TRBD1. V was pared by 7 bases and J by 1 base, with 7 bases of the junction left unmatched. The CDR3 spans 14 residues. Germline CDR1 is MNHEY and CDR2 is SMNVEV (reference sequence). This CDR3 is CASNPTGQSYEQYF. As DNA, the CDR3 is TGTGCCAGCAACCCCACGGGACAGTCCTACGAGCAGTACTTC.

The CDR3 sequence is CASSGGTEAFF. For the CDR3, the DNA is TGTGCCAGCAGCGGAGGGACTGAAGCTTTCTTT. This rearrangement joins TRBV27 to TRBJ1-1; D is undetermined. V lost 6 bases, J lost 5 bases, and 7 bases lay in between. Germline-derived CDR1 and CDR2 are MNHEY and SMNVEV (reference sequence). The CDR3 sequence is 11 residues long.

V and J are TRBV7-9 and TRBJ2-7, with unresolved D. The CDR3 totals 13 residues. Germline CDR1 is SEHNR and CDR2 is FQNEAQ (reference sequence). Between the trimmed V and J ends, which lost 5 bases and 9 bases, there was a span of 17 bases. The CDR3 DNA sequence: TGTGCCAGCAGCCTACGGAGTCATCCGGGGCAGTACTTC. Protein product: CASSLRSHPGQYF.

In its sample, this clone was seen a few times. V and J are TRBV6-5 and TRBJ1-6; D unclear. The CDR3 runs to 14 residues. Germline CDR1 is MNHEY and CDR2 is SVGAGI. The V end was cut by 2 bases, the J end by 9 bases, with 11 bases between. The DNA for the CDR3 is TGTGCCAGCAGTTACAGCGGCACGGGTTCACCCCTCCACTTT. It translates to CASSYSGTGSPLHF.

CDR3 amino acids: CASSPRRGNSGANVLTF. The CDR3 DNA is TGTGCCAGCAGTCCCCGTAGAGGGAATTCTGGGGCCAACGTCCTGACTTTC. This chain uses TRBV28 with TRBJ2-6; TRBD2 might be the D (5 bases). Trimming left V 5 bases short and J 1 base short, with 15 bases between. The CDR3 has 17 amino acids. Germline V gives CDR1 MDHEN, CDR2 SYDVKM. The whole variable domain, filled in from reference TRBV28 and TRBJ2-6, reads DVKVTQSSRYLVKRTGEKVFLECVQDMDHENMFWYRQDPGLGLRLIYFSYDVKMKEKGDIPEGYSVSREKKERFSLILESASTNQTSMYLCASSPRRGNSGANVLTFGAGSRLTVL.

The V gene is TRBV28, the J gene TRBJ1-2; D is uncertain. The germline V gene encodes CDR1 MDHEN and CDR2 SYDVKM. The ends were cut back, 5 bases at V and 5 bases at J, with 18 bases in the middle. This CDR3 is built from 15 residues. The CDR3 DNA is TGTGCCAGCAGTACCTTCCGTGCCTCGGGGTATGGCTACACCTTC. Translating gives CASSTFRASGYGYTF.

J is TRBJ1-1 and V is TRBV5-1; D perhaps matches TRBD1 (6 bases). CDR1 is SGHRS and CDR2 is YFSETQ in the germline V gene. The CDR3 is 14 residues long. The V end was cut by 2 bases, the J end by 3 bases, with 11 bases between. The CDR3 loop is CASSFTGTDTEAFF. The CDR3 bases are TGCGCCAGCAGCTTCACAGGGACGGACACTGAAGCTTTCTTT.

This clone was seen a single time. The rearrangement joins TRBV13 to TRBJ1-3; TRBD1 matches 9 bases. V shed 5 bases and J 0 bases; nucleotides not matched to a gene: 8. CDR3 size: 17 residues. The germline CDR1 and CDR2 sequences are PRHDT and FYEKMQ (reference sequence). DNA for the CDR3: TGTGCCAGCAGCGAACAGGGGGCGCCTTACTCTGGAAACACCATATATTTT. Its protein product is CASSEQGAPYSGNTIYF.

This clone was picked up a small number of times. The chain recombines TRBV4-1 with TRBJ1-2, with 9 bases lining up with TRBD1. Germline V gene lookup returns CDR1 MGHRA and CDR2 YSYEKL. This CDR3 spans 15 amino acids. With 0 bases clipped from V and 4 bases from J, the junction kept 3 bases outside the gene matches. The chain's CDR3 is CASSQDGQGTYGYTF. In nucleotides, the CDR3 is TGCGCCAGCAGCCAAGATGGACAGGGGACCTATGGCTACACCTTC.

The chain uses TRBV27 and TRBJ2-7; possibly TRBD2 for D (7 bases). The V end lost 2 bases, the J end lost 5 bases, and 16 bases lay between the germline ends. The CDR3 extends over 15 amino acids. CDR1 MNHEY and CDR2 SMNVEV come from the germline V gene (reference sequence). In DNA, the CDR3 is TGTGCCAGCAGTTTAATTGGTAGGGGGGGCCACGAGCAGTACTTC. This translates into CASSLIGRGGHEQYF.

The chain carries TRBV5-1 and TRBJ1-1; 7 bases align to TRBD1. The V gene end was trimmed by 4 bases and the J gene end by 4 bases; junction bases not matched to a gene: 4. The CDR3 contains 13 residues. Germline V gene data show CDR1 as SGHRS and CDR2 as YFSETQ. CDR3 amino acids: CASSNRGSTEAFF. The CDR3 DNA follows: TGCGCCAGCAGCAACAGGGGTAGCACTGAAGCTTTCTTT.

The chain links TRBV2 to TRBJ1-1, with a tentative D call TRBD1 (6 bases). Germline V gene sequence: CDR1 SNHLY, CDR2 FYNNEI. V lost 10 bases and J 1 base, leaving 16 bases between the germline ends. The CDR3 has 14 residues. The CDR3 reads CATGTLNQNTEAFF. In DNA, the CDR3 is TGTGCCACCGGGACACTAAATCAGAACACTGAAGCTTTCTTT.

The CDR3 bases are TGTGCCATCAGTGAGACAGTAGGAACTGGCTACACCTTC. This gives the protein CAISETVGTGYTF. This chain links TRBV10-3 with TRBJ1-2; D not certain. CDR1 and CDR2 from the germline V gene are ENHRY and SYGVKD. V gave up 2 bases and J gave up 7 bases, with 11 bases separating them. This CDR3 has 13 amino acids.

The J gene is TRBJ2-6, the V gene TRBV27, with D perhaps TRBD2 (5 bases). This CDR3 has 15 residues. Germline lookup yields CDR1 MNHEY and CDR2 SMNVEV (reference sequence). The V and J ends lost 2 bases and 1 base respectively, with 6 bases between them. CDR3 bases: TGTGCCAGCAGTTTAAGAGGGTCTGGGGCCAACGTCCTGACTTTC. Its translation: CASSLRGSGANVLTF.

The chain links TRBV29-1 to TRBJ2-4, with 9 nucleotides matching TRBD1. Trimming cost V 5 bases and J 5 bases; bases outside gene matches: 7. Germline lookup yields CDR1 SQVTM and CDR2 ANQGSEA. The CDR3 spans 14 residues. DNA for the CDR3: TGCAGCGTTACCTCACAGGGGGCCCAAAACATTCAGTACTTC. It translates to CSVTSQGAQNIQYF.

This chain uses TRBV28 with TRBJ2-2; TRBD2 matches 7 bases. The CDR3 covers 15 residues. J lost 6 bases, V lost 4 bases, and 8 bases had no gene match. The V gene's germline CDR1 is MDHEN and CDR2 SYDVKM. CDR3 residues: CASSYLTSSPGELFF. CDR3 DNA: TGTGCCAGCAGTTACCTGACTAGCAGCCCCGGGGAGCTGTTTTTT.

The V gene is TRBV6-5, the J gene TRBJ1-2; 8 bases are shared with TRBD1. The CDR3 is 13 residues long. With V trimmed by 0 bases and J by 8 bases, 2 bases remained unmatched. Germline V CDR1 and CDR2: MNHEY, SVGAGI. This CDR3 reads CASSYSTGVGYTF. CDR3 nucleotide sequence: TGTGCCAGCAGTTACTCGACAGGGGTGGGCTACACCTTC.

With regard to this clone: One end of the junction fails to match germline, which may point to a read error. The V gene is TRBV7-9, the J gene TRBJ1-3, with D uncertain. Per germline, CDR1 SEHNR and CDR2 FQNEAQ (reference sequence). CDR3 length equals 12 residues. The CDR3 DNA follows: TGTTCCAGCAGCTTAGCGTCGTATGGAGTGCATTTT. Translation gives CSSSLASYGVHF. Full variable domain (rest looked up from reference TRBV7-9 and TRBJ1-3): DTGVSQNPRHKITKRGQNVTFRCDPISEHNRLYWYRQTLGQGPEFLTYFQNEAQLEKSRLLSDRFSAERPKGSFSTLEIQRTEQGDSAMYLCSSSLASYGVHFGEGSWLTVV.

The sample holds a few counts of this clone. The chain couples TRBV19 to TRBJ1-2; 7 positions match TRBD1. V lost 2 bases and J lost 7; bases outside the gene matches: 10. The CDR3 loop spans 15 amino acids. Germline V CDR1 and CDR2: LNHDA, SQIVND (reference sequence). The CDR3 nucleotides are TGTGCCAGTAGTATACAAGACAGGGCGGGGTCTGGCTACACCTTC. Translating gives CASSIQDRAGSGYTF.

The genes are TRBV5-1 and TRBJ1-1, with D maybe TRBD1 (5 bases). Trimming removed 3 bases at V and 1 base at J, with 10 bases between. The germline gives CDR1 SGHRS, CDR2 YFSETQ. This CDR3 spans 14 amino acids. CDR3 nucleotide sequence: TGCGCCAGCAGCTGGCGGGGCGGGAACACTGAAGCTTTCTTT. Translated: CASSWRGGNTEAFF.

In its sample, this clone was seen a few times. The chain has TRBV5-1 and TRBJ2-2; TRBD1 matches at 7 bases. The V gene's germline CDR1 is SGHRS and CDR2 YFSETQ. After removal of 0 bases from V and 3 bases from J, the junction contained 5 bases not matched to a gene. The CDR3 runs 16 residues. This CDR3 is CASSLARQGDTGELFF. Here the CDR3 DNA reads TGCGCCAGCAGCTTGGCCAGACAGGGTGACACCGGGGAGCTGTTTTTT.

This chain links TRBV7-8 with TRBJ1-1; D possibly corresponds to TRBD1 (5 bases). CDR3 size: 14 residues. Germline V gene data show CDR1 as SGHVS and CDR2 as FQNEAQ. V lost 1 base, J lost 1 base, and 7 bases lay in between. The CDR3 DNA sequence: TGTGCCAGCAGCTTAGAACAGGAGAACACTGAAGCTTTCTTT. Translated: CASSLEQENTEAFF. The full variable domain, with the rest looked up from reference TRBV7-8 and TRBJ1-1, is GAGVSQSPRYKVAKRGQDVALRCDPISGHVSLFWYQQALGQGPEFLTYFQNEAQLDKSGLPSDRFFAERPEGSVSTLKIQRTQQEDSAVYLCASSLEQENTEAFFGQGTRLTVV.

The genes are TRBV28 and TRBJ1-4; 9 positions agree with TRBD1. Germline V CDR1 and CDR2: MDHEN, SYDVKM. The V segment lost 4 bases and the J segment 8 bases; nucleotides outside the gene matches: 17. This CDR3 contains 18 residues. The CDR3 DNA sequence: TGTGCCAGCAGTTCTAACGCAGAGGGGGGGACAGGGAGAGAAAAACTGTTTTTT. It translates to CASSSNAEGGTGREKLFF. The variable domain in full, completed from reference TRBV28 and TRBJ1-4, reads DVKVTQSSRYLVKRTGEKVFLECVQDMDHENMFWYRQDPGLGLRLIYFSYDVKMKEKGDIPEGYSVSREKKERFSLILESASTNQTSMYLCASSSNAEGGTGREKLFFGSGTQLSVL.

In DNA, the CDR3 is TGCGCCAGCAGCTTGGGGACAGTCAATGAAAAACTGTTTTTT. It codes for CASSLGTVNEKLFF. The V call is TRBV5-1, the J call TRBJ1-4, with D perhaps matching TRBD1 (6 bases). The germline CDR1 and CDR2 sequences are SGHRS and YFSETQ. This CDR3 comprises 14 residues. Trimming took 0 bases from V and 5 from J, leaving 8 bases between them. The variable domain in full, with the rest retrieved from reference TRBV5-1 and TRBJ1-4, is KAGVTQTPRYLIKTRGQQVTLSCSPISGHRSVSWYQQTPGQGLQFLFEYFSETQRNKGNFPGRFSGRQFSNSRSEMNVSTLELGDSALYLCASSLGTVNEKLFFGSGTQLSVL.

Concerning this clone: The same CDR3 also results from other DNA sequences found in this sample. The CDR3 protein is CASSEIGGGSEAFF. For the CDR3, the DNA is TGTGCCAGCAGTGAAATTGGCGGGGGCTCTGAAGCTTTCTTT. The chain joins TRBV6-1 to TRBJ1-1; weak D call: TRBD1 (6 bases). The CDR3 extends over 14 amino acids. Trimming left V 2 bases short and J 6 bases short, with 13 bases between. CDR1 is MNHNS and CDR2 is SASEGT in the germline V gene.

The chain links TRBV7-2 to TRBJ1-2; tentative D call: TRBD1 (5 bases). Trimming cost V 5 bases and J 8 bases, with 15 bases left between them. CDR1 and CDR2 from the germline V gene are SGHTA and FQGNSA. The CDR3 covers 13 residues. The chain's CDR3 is CASSPGTAGGYTF. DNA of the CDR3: TGTGCCAGCAGCCCTGGGACGGCGGGAGGCTACACCTTC.

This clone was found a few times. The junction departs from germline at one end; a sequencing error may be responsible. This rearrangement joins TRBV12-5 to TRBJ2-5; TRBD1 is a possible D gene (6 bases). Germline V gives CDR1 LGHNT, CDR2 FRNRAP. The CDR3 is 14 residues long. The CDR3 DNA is TGTGCTAGTGCTTTGGGGCGCAGGGGAGAGACCCAGTACTTC. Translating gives CASALGRRGETQYF. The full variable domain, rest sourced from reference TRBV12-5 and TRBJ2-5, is DARVTQTPRHKVTEMGQEVTMRCQPILGHNTVFWYRQTMMQGLELLAYFRNRAPLDDSGMPKDRFSAEMPDATLATLKIQPSEPRDSAVYFCASALGRRGETQYFGPGTRLLVL.

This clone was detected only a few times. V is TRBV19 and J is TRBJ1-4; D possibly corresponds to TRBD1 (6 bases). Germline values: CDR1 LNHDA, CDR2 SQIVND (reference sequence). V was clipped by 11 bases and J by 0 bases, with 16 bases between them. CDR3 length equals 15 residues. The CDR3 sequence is CAASRGGSTNEKLFF. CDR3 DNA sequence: TGTGCCGCATCAAGGGGGGGCTCAACTAATGAAAAACTGTTTTTT.

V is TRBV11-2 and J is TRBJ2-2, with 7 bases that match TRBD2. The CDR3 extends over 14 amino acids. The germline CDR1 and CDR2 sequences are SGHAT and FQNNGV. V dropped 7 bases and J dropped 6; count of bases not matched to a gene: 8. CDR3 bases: TGTGCCAGCACCTTCGGGGGAGGGGCCGGGGAGCTGTTTTTT. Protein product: CASTFGGGAGELFF. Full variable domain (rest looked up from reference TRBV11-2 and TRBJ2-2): EAGVAQSPRYKIIEKRQSVAFWCNPISGHATLYWYQQILGQGPKLLIQFQNNGVVDDSQLPKDRFSAERLKGVDSTLKIQPAKLEDSAVYLCASTFGGGAGELFFGEGSRLTVL.

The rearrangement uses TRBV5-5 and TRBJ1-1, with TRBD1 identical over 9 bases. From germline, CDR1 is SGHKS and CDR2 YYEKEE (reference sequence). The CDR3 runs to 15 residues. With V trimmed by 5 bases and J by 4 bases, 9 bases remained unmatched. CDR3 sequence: CASRRTGGVFTEAFF. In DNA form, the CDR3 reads TGTGCCAGCAGACGAACAGGGGGCGTATTCACTGAAGCTTTCTTT.

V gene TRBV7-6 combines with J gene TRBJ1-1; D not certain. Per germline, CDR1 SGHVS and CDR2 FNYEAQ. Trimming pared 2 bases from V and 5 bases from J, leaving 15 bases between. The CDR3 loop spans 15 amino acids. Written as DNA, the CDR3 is TGTGCCAGCAGCTTATCTGGAGCGCGGGTTACTGAAGCTTTCTTT. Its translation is CASSLSGARVTEAFF.